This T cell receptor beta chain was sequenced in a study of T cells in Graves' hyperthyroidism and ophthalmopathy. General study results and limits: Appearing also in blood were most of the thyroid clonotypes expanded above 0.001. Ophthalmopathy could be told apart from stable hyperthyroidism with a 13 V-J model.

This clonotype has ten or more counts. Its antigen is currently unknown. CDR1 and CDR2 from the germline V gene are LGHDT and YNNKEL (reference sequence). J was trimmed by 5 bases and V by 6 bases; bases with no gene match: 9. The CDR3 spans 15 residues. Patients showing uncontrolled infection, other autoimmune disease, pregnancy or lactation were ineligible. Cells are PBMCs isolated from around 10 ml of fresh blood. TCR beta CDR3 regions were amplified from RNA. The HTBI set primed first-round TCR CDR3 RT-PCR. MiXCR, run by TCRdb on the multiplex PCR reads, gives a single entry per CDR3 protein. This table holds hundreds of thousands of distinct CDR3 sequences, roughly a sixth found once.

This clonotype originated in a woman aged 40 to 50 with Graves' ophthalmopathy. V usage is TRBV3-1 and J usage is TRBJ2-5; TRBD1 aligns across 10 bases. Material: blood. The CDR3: CASSRQGADRETQYF. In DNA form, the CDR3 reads TGTGCCAGCAGTAGACAGGGGGCCGACAGGGAGACCCAGTACTTC.